These 15 T cell receptor beta chains were all obtained from the same sample, sequenced in a study of cytomegalovirus exposure and HLA in healthy donors. PCR employed 60 Vbeta and 13 Jbeta primers. The protocol was immunoSEQ multiplex PCR, while the TCRdb copy is restricted to in-frame clones and leaves out a portion. The sample holds roughly 200,000 clones, approximately 85% seen once. Sequencing used PBMCs. The receptors stem from a woman aged 45-65 years in good health and CMV-seronegative.

The chain employs TRBV5-6 and TRBJ2-7, with 9 bases aligning to TRBD2. J lost 7 bases, V lost 0 bases, and 8 bases had no gene match. Germline V CDR1 and CDR2: SGHDT, YYEEEE. This CDR3 has 15 amino acids. The CDR3 spells CASSLAAGLAREQYF. CDR3 sequence (DNA): TGTGCCAGCAGCTTGGCCGCGGGACTAGCCCGTGAGCAGTACTTC.

The chain uses TRBV19 and TRBJ2-6; a possible D gene is TRBD1 (5 bases). Trimming left V 1 base short and J 6 bases short, with 10 bases between. The germline CDR1 and CDR2 sequences are LNHDA and SQIVND (reference sequence). The CDR3 has 15 amino acids. CDR3 nucleotide sequence: TGTGCCAGTAGTATAGGACAGAGAGCGGCCAACGTCCTGACTTTC. This encodes CASSIGQRAANVLTF. Drawing the rest from reference TRBV19 and TRBJ2-6, the complete variable domain is DGGITQSPKYLFRKEGQNVTLSCEQNLNHDAMYWYRQDPGQGLRLIYYSQIVNDFQKGDIAEGYSVSREKKESFPLTVTSAQKNPTAFYLCASSIGQRAANVLTFGAGSRLTVL.

The chain combines TRBV6-4 with TRBJ2-1; 8 positions agree with TRBD2. The CDR3 sequence is 14 residues long. Unmatched junction bases numbered 6, after V lost 4 bases and J lost 7 bases. Germline CDR1 and CDR2: MRHNA and SNTAGT. CDR3 nucleotides: TGTGCCAGCAGTGGGCAGCGGGAGAATAATGAGCAGTTCTTC. As protein: CASSGQRENNEQFF.

The chain combines TRBV25-1 with TRBJ1-2; D call uncertain. Germline loops: CDR1 MGHDK, CDR2 SYGVNS. V dropped 0 bases and J dropped 6 bases, with 14 bases sitting between them. This CDR3 spans 15 amino acids. As DNA, the CDR3 is TGTGCCAGCAGTGAATATATGAGAGGGAGTGATGGCTACACCTTC. It codes for CASSEYMRGSDGYTF.

The chain uses TRBV5-1 and TRBJ2-6; D is ambiguous. The CDR3 has 15 amino acids. Germline lookup yields CDR1 SGHRS and CDR2 YFSETQ. V shed 0 bases and J shed 0 bases, with 4 bases lying between them. This CDR3 reads CASSLANSGANVLTF. DNA for the CDR3: TGCGCCAGCAGCTTGGCAAACTCTGGGGCCAACGTCCTGACTTTC. Complete variable domain (other parts from reference TRBV5-1 and TRBJ2-6): KAGVTQTPRYLIKTRGQQVTLSCSPISGHRSVSWYQQTPGQGLQFLFEYFSETQRNKGNFPGRFSGRQFSNSRSEMNVSTLELGDSALYLCASSLANSGANVLTFGAGSRLTVL.

The genes are TRBV7-6 and TRBJ2-7, with a weak D call TRBD1 (6 bases). This CDR3 has 12 amino acids. V lost 4 bases and J lost 3, with 7 bases in between. Germline loops: CDR1 SGHVS, CDR2 FNYEAQ. The CDR3 spells CASSSGDYEQYF. The CDR3 DNA follows: TGTGCCAGCAGCTCAGGGGACTACGAGCAGTACTTC.

This rearrangement joins TRBV7-2 to TRBJ2-4; no reliable D call. There are 13 residues in the CDR3. Germline values: CDR1 SGHTA, CDR2 FQGNSA. V lost 3 bases and J lost 5, with 8 bases in between. CDR3 region: CASSFPSQNIQYF. For the CDR3, the DNA is TGTGCCAGCAGCTTCCCTAGTCAAAACATTCAGTACTTC.

This clone was observed once. V usage is TRBV2 and J usage is TRBJ2-5, with TRBD2 matching 11 bases. This CDR3 is 15 amino acids long. Unmatched junction bases numbered 11, after V lost 7 bases and J lost 7 bases. Per germline, CDR1 SNHLY and CDR2 FYNNEI. CDR3 in DNA: TGTGCCAGCACTCCACTAGCGGGAGTTCGAGGGACCCAGTACTTC. Residues: CASTPLAGVRGTQYF.

This clone has a handful of counts. This chain uses TRBV30 with TRBJ1-1; 9 bases line up with TRBD1. Germline assignment: CDR1 GTSNPN and CDR2 SVGIG (reference sequence). The CDR3 length is 17 residues. J was trimmed by 5 bases and V by 0 bases; bases with no gene match: 13. The CDR3 nucleotides are TGTGCCTGGAGTGTGAACAGGGGGCGAGTGGGTAGGACTGAAGCTTTCTTT. As protein: CAWSVNRGRVGRTEAFF.

This sequence joins TRBV5-1 and TRBJ1-4; 7 bases are a match to TRBD1. CDR1 SGHRS and CDR2 YFSETQ come from the germline V gene. Trimming cost V 3 bases and J 3 bases; bases outside gene matches: 14. The CDR3 totals 18 residues. The CDR3 nucleotides read TGCGCCAGCAGCTCCAAGACGCTATCCGGGACAGCTAATGAAAAACTGTTTTTT. This sequence encodes CASSSKTLSGTANEKLFF.

The chain combines TRBV19 with TRBJ1-5, with a weak D call TRBD1 (5 bases). V shed 5 bases and J shed 0 bases, with 11 bases lying between them. The germline V gene has CDR1 LNHDA and CDR2 SQIVND (reference sequence). The CDR3 runs to 15 residues. CDR3 DNA sequence: TGTGCCAGTAGTTCGACAGCTCTTAGCAATCAGCCCCAGCATTTT. Its translation is CASSSTALSNQPQHF.

The chain uses TRBV28 and TRBJ1-1, with unresolved D. Deletions cut 6 bases from V and 2 bases from J, with 13 bases between. The CDR3 contains 14 residues. CDR1 and CDR2 (germline): MDHEN, SYDVKM. CDR3 protein: CASSSPSGNTEAFF. Written as DNA, the CDR3 is TGTGCCAGCAGCTCCCCCTCCGGTAACACTGAAGCTTTCTTT.

The rearrangement uses TRBV27 and TRBJ2-7, with TRBD1 matching over 8 bases. Germline trimming cut 8 bases from V and 6 bases from J; bases unmatched to any gene: 12. The CDR3 loop spans 14 amino acids. Germline CDR1 reads MNHEY; CDR2 reads SMNVEV (reference sequence). This CDR3 reads CASFSAGQGPEQYF. The CDR3 DNA sequence: TGTGCCAGCTTCTCAGCCGGACAGGGACCCGAGCAGTACTTC.

The chain uses TRBV5-1 and TRBJ2-5; 7 bases fit TRBD2. The J call may be incorrect, as the DNA end agrees better with TRBJ2-7. The length of the CDR3 is 16 residues. Germline V gene lookup returns CDR1 SGHRS and CDR2 YFSETQ. Written as DNA, the CDR3 is TGCGCCAGCAGCTCCGCCGGCGGGAGCATTGTCTACGAGCAGTACTTC. This encodes CASSSAGGSIVYEQYF.

The V and J genes are TRBV28 and TRBJ2-2; 8 bases map to TRBD1. The CDR3 loop spans 16 amino acids. Per the germline V gene, CDR1 is MDHEN and CDR2 is SYDVKM. J lost 0 bases, V lost 6 bases, and 6 bases had no gene match. CDR3 residues: CASSHGTGPNTGELFF. The CDR3 coding sequence is TGTGCCAGCAGCCACGGGACAGGACCGAACACCGGGGAGCTGTTTTTT.